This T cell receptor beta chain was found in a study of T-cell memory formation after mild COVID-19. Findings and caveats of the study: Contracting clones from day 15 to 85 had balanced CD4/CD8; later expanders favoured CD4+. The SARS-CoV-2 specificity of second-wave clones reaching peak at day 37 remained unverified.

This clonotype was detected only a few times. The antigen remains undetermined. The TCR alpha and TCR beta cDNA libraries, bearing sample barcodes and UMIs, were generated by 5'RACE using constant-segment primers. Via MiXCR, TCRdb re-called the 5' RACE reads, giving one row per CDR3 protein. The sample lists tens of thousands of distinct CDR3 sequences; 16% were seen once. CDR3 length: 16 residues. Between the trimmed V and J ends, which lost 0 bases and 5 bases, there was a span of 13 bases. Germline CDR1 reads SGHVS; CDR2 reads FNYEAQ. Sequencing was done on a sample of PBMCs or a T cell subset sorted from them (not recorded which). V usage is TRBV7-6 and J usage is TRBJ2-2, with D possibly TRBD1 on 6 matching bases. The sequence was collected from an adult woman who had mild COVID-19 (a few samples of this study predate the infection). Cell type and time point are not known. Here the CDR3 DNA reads TGTGCCAGCAGCTTAGCGGGGGCGCTCCGGACCGGGGAGCTGTTTTTT. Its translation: CASSLAGALRTGELFF.